Following are 19 T cell receptor beta chains from one sample sequenced in a study of memory CD8 T cells in hepatitis C reinfection. Time point specified: pre-reinfection, 55 to 20 weeks before reinfection detection. The sorted cells went straight to TCR sequencing with no prior in vitro expansion. The protocol was immunoSEQ multiplex PCR, while the TCRdb copy is restricted to in-frame clones and leaves out a portion. Counted here are tens of thousands of clones, 89% occurring once; the ten biggest clones make up around 1%. Sequenced material: naive CD8+ T cells sorted from blood. The receptors come from a man in his late teens or twenties with hepatitis C virus infection.

The chain uses TRBV28 and TRBJ1-5; D not certain. V was shortened by 5 bases and J by 0 bases, with 11 bases between the two germline ends. CDR3 length: 15 residues. CDR1 MDHEN and CDR2 SYDVKM come from the germline V gene. CDR3 residues: CASSPTGNSNQPQHF. The CDR3 coding sequence is TGTGCCAGCAGTCCCACCGGGAATAGCAATCAGCCCCAGCATTTT.

This clone was observed a few times. The chain links TRBV6-5 to TRBJ2-2, with a possible D match to TRBD1 (6 bases). The CDR3 has 15 residues. CDR1 is MNHEY, CDR2 SVGAGI, per germline. Trimming cost V 2 bases and J 1 base, with 8 bases left between them. The CDR3 loop reads CASSYGTMNTGELFF. CDR3 bases: TGTGCCAGCAGTTACGGGACAATGAACACCGGGGAGCTGTTTTTT.

V usage is TRBV6-5 and J usage is TRBJ1-1; 8 bases agree with TRBD1. The CDR3 extends over 13 amino acids. After removal of 7 bases from V and 6 bases from J, the junction contained 7 bases not matched to a gene. Per germline, CDR1 MNHEY and CDR2 SVGAGI. The CDR3 protein is CASTPQGAAEAFF. The CDR3 DNA reads TGTGCCAGCACCCCCCAGGGGGCGGCTGAAGCTTTCTTT.

Here the CDR3 reads CASGWTGPYEQYF. The CDR3 bases are TGTGCCAGCGGGTGGACTGGGCCCTACGAGCAGTACTTC. V and J are TRBV6-1 and TRBJ2-5; weak D call: TRBD2 (5 bases). The DNA matches TRBJ2-7 better at its end, which makes the J call doubtful. The germline V gene encodes CDR1 MNHNS and CDR2 SASEGT. The CDR3 sequence is 13 residues long.

The chain links TRBV29-1 to TRBJ2-1; 10 bases map to TRBD2. V lost 7 bases to trimming and J lost 6 bases; unmatched junction nucleotides: 18. The CDR3 sequence is 17 residues long. Germline-derived CDR1 and CDR2 are SQVTM and ANQGSEA. In DNA, the CDR3 is TGCAGCGCGGGAGGGCTAGCGGGAGCACGTGGGTTCAATGAGCAGTTCTTC. Its translation is CSAGGLAGARGFNEQFF.

The chain carries TRBV7-9 and TRBJ1-2; 7 bases agree with TRBD1. Trimming took 3 bases from V and 0 from J; bases not matched to a gene: 1. The CDR3 contains 14 residues. The germline V gene has CDR1 SEHNR and CDR2 FQNEAQ (reference sequence). CDR3 sequence reads: CASSFGQANYGYTF. The CDR3 nucleotides are TGTGCCAGCAGCTTTGGACAGGCTAACTATGGCTACACCTTC.

The rearrangement joins TRBV28 to TRBJ1-2; perhaps TRBD1 as D (6 bases). Trimming pared 6 bases from V and 8 bases from J, leaving 19 bases between. The CDR3 sequence is 14 residues long. The germline V gene encodes CDR1 MDHEN and CDR2 SYDVKM. CDR3 nucleotides: TGTGCCAGCAGCCTCCCGGGGGGCGCCTACGGCTACACCTTC. It yields the protein CASSLPGGAYGYTF.

The chain uses TRBV29-1 and TRBJ2-3; no definite D call. The V and J ends lost 0 bases and 0 bases respectively, with 10 bases between them. The germline V gene encodes CDR1 SQVTM and CDR2 ANQGSEA. The CDR3 totals 15 residues. DNA of the CDR3: TGCAGCGTTGAAGATCGAACGCGAAGCACAGATACGCAGTATTTT. Protein product: CSVEDRTRSTDTQYF.

This clone showed up just once. The chain carries TRBV19 and TRBJ1-5, with D perhaps matching TRBD1 (5 bases). Germline CDR1 reads LNHDA; CDR2 reads SQIVND (reference sequence). The CDR3 is made up of 16 amino acids. Trimming removed 6 bases from V and 1 base from J, with 16 bases in between. CDR3 in DNA: TGTGCCAGTAGCCGTCCAACTCAGGGAAGCAATCAGCCCCAGCATTTT. Protein sequence: CASSRPTQGSNQPQHF.

The chain joins TRBV2 to TRBJ2-5, with TRBD2 matching 10 bases. V shed 2 bases and J 11 bases; nucleotides not matched to a gene: 8. This CDR3 contains 14 residues. CDR1 SNHLY and CDR2 FYNNEI come from the germline V gene. CDR3 loop: CASSELAGDVWQYF. Written as DNA, the CDR3 is TGTGCCAGCAGTGAACTAGCGGGAGATGTCTGGCAGTACTTC.

The chain combines TRBV5-5 with TRBJ1-4; D might be TRBD1 (5 bases). Germline V lookup: CDR1 SGHKS, CDR2 YYEKEE (reference sequence). The CDR3 covers 14 residues. V was shortened by 0 bases and J by 3 bases, with 6 bases between the two germline ends. In nucleotides, the CDR3 is TGTGCCAGCAGCTTGGAGGGGCCTAATGAAAAACTGTTTTTT. Its translation: CASSLEGPNEKLFF.

This chain uses TRBV9 with TRBJ2-7; D is perhaps TRBD2 (6 bases). V dropped 0 bases and J dropped 8 bases, with 12 bases sitting between them. This CDR3 spans 13 amino acids. CDR1 SGDLS and CDR2 YYNGEE come from the germline V gene. The CDR3 sequence: CASSVDWREQQYF. CDR3 coding DNA: TGTGCCAGCAGCGTAGATTGGAGGGAACAGCAGTACTTC.

This clone was recorded a few times. The chain couples TRBV6-5 to TRBJ1-1; D perhaps matches TRBD1 (5 bases). Germline-derived CDR1 and CDR2 are MNHEY and SVGAGI. With 0 bases removed from V and 4 bases from J, the gap between germline ends came to 6 bases. The length of the CDR3 is 13 residues. CDR3 sequence (DNA): TGTGCCAGCAGTTACTCCGGGGGCACTGAAGCTTTCTTT. It is translated as CASSYSGGTEAFF.

The chain uses TRBV4-1 and TRBJ2-1; no clear D. The germline gives CDR1 MGHRA, CDR2 YSYEKL. Between the trimmed V and J ends, which lost 0 bases and 0 bases, there was a span of 9 bases. The CDR3 consists of 16 residues. The CDR3 DNA is TGCGCCAGCAGCCAAGATGTAGCCCTCTCCTACAATGAGCAGTTCTTC. Protein product: CASSQDVALSYNEQFF.

The V gene is TRBV19, the J gene TRBJ1-1; D call uncertain. The CDR3 loop spans 15 amino acids. Germline V gene data show CDR1 as LNHDA and CDR2 as SQIVND (reference sequence). V was trimmed by 6 bases and J by 5 bases, leaving 19 bases between them. The CDR3 DNA sequence: TGTGCCAGTAGGATCTCTTTTGCGGGTCCGACTGAAGCTTTCTTT. Translation: CASRISFAGPTEAFF.

This rearrangement joins TRBV27 to TRBJ2-5, with 12 bases lining up with TRBD2. CDR1 is MNHEY and CDR2 is SMNVEV in the germline V gene (reference sequence). The CDR3 runs 15 residues. J lost 4 bases, V lost 5 bases, and 5 bases had no gene match. CDR3 in DNA: TGTGCCAGCAGTCTAGCGGGAGGGCCTGGAGAGACCCAGTACTTC. The encoded protein is CASSLAGGPGETQYF.

This CDR3 is CATSPGGGTTDTQYF. The CDR3 nucleotides are TGCGCCACCTCACCCGGGGGGGGGACCACAGATACGCAGTATTTT. The rearrangement links TRBV4-1 to TRBJ2-3; TRBD2 matches at 8 bases. The CDR3 totals 15 residues. CDR1 and CDR2 (germline): MGHRA, YSYEKL. Trimming at V came to 10 bases and at J to 2 bases, leaving 11 bases not matched to a gene.

The chain combines TRBV7-2 with TRBJ2-1; D may be TRBD1 (5 bases). The CDR3 totals 15 residues. Germline lookup yields CDR1 SGHTA and CDR2 FQGNSA. Trimming shortened V by 5 bases and J by 8 bases, and 19 bases separated the two germline ends. The DNA of the CDR3 is TGTGCCAGCAGCCCCGTGGAAAAGGGGCGAGATGAGCAGTTCTTC. It translates to CASSPVEKGRDEQFF.

V usage is TRBV11-2 and J usage is TRBJ2-1; 8 bases are shared with TRBD2. The junction had 6 bases not matched to a gene; V was cut back by 3 bases and J by 2 bases. CDR3 length: 16 amino acids. Germline loops: CDR1 SGHAT, CDR2 FQNNGV. The CDR3 spells CASSLGSGSAYNEQFF. DNA for the CDR3: TGTGCCAGCAGCTTGGGGAGCGGGAGCGCCTACAATGAGCAGTTCTTC. Full variable domain (missing parts from reference TRBV11-2 and TRBJ2-1): EAGVAQSPRYKIIEKRQSVAFWCNPISGHATLYWYQQILGQGPKLLIQFQNNGVVDDSQLPKDRFSAERLKGVDSTLKIQPAKLEDSAVYLCASSLGSGSAYNEQFFGPGTRLTVL.